The 10 T cell receptor beta chains listed next were all sequenced from one sample in a study of control samples from healthy donors and cancer patients. TCRdb's table, derived via immunoSEQ multiplex PCR, lists solely in-frame clones and lacks some. The repertoire consists of 140,000 or so clones, with about 91% occurring once and the leading ten covering 3.2%. The sequenced sample was blood. These receptor sequences come from a man aged 30-40 years in good health.

The V call is TRBV6-6, the J call TRBJ1-2; no firm D call. This CDR3 comprises 14 residues. Trimming removed 0 bases from V and 4 bases from J, with 9 bases in between. Germline values: CDR1 MNHNY, CDR2 SVGAGI (reference sequence). CDR3: CASSYSRQTYGYTF. Written as DNA, the CDR3 is TGTGCCAGCAGTTACTCGCGGCAGACCTATGGCTACACCTTC.

The genes are TRBV3-1 (or the pseudogene TRBV3-2) and TRBJ2-7, with 13 bases aligning to TRBD2. After removal of 2 bases from V and 2 bases from J, the junction contained 0 bases not matched to a gene. The germline CDR1 and CDR2 sequences are LGHDT and YNNKEL (reference sequence). The length of the CDR3 is 15 residues. The CDR3 nucleotides read TGTGCCAGCAGCCAAACTAGCGGGGGGGCCTACGAGCAGTACTTC. Encoded protein: CASSQTSGGAYEQYF.

This clone was seen many times. This chain connects TRBV5-1 to TRBJ2-2, with 8 bases matching TRBD1. Germline V lookup: CDR1 SGHRS, CDR2 YFSETQ. Trimming took 3 bases from V and 4 from J; bases not matched to a gene: 2. The CDR3 runs to 14 residues. In DNA, the CDR3 is TGCGCCAGCAGCTCCGGACAGGGCACCGGGGAGCTGTTTTTT. It specifies CASSSGQGTGELFF. The full variable domain, completed using reference TRBV5-1 and TRBJ2-2, is KAGVTQTPRYLIKTRGQQVTLSCSPISGHRSVSWYQQTPGQGLQFLFEYFSETQRNKGNFPGRFSGRQFSNSRSEMNVSTLELGDSALYLCASSSGQGTGELFFGEGSRLTVL.

This chain's CDR3 is CASSSGGANEQFF. For the CDR3, the DNA is TGTGCCAGCAGCTCGGGGGGGGCAAATGAGCAGTTCTTC. V is TRBV11-2 and J is TRBJ2-1; 8 bases line up with TRBD2. The germline V gene has CDR1 SGHAT and CDR2 FQNNGV. V shed 4 bases, J shed 7 bases, and the junction held 3 bases outside the gene matches. This CDR3 region has 13 residues.

The CDR3, as DNA: TGCGCCAGCAGCGAAGGACAGGCGAGCTATGGCTACACCTTC. It codes for CASSEGQASYGYTF. This sequence joins TRBV10-1 and TRBJ1-2; 7 positions match TRBD1. Looked up from germline, CDR1 is WNHNN and CDR2 is SYGVQD (reference sequence). The CDR3 loop spans 14 amino acids. Trimming cost V 6 bases and J 4 bases; bases outside gene matches: 8.

The V call is TRBV6-5, the J call TRBJ2-7, with a possible D match to TRBD2 (6 bases). Germline V gives CDR1 MNHEY, CDR2 SVGAGI. V was cut by 6 bases and J by 4 bases, with 7 bases left in between. This CDR3 contains 11 residues. The CDR3 loop reads CASSGGYEQYF. CDR3 coding DNA: TGTGCCAGCAGCGGGGGATACGAGCAGTACTTC.

The genes are TRBV7-9 and TRBJ2-7; 12 nucleotides align to TRBD2. In germline, CDR1 is SEHNR, CDR2 FQNEAQ (reference sequence). The CDR3 totals 16 residues. V lost 1 base to trimming and J lost 3 bases; unmatched junction nucleotides: 4. As DNA, the CDR3 is TGTGCCAGCAGCTTAGAACTAGCGGGGGGAAACTACGAGCAGTACTTC. It codes for CASSLELAGGNYEQYF.

This chain connects TRBV12-3 or TRBV12-4 to TRBJ1-1; no clear D. The CDR3 contains 12 residues. V was pared by 3 bases and J by 3 bases, with 5 bases between. CDR3 in amino acids: CASSFRDTEAFF. Written as DNA, the CDR3 is TGTGCCAGCAGTTTCCGGGACACTGAAGCTTTCTTT.

The CDR3 reads CASLALSETYEQYF. The CDR3 DNA reads as TGTGCCAGCCTAGCGTTATCAGAGACCTACGAGCAGTACTTC. The V and J genes are TRBV6-5 and TRBJ2-7; D might be TRBD2 (6 bases). From germline, CDR1 is MNHEY and CDR2 SVGAGI. Trimming left V 8 bases short and J 2 bases short, with 16 bases between. The CDR3 extends over 14 amino acids.

The chain joins TRBV18 to TRBJ1-1; TRBD1 might be the D (6 bases). Germline CDR1 is KGHSH and CDR2 is LQKENI. The V and J ends lost 4 bases and 7 bases respectively, with 10 bases between them. The length of the CDR3 is 12 residues. CDR3 in amino acids: CASSRQADEAFF. In nucleotides, the CDR3 is TGTGCCAGCTCACGACAGGCCGATGAAGCTTTCTTT.